This T cell receptor beta chain is from a study of T cells after yellow fever vaccination. Study conclusions and caveats: The appearance of a small share of clonotypes in both CD4 and CD8 compartments was observed. Most clones from primary vaccination resurfaced after the booster (96% CD4, around 90% CD8).

It was through 5'RACE template switching that TCR cDNA was made, with a universal primer site and UMIs added. TCRdb itself ran the 5' RACE reads through MiXCR, one entry per CDR3 protein. The repertoire holds 310,000 or so distinct CDR3 sequences, with 3% to 4.5% as singletons. This clonotype was observed a few times. Its specificity is unknown. Germline V CDR1 and CDR2: KGHSH, LQKENI. V lost 2 bases and J 2 bases, leaving 12 bases between the germline ends. The CDR3 is 15 amino acids. Specimen: PBMCs, collected on the day of the yellow fever booster vaccination. This receptor was obtained from a man aged 18 to 30 who received the YFV17D yellow fever vaccine. The V gene is TRBV18, the J gene TRBJ2-5; TRBD1 might be the D (6 bases). The CDR3 protein is CASSPFRGSQETQYF. The CDR3 DNA sequence: TGTGCCAGCTCACCATTTAGGGGGTCACAAGAGACCCAGTACTTC.